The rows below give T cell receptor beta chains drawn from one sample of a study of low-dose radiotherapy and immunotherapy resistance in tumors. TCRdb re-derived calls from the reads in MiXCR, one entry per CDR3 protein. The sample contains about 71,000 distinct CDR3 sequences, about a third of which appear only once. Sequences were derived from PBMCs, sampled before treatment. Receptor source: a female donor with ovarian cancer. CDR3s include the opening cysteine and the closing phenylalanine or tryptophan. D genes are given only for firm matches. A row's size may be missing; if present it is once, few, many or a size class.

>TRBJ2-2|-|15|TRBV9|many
TGTGCCAGCAGCGTACTAGCTGATAACACCGGGGAGCTGTTTTTT
CASSVLADNTGELFF
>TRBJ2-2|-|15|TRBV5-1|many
TGCGCCAGCAATTTTCGTCCCGGTGTCACCGGGGAGCTGTTTTTT
CASNFRPGVTGELFF
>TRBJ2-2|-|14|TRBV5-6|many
-
CASSLQNTGELFFF
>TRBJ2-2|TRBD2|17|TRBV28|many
TGTGCCAGCAGCGGGAGCCTGGGACTAGTTGCCACCGGGGAGCTGTTTTTT
CASSGSLGLVATGELFF
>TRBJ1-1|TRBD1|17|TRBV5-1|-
TGCGCCAGCAGCTCGCCGGGACAGGGCCTCATGAACACTGAAGCTTTCTTT
CASSSPGQGLMNTEAFF
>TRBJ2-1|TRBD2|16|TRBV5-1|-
TGCGCCAGCAGCTTGAACTTACTAGCGGGGTACAATGAGCAGTTCTTC
CASSLNLLAGYNEQFF
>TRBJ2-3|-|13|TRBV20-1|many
TGCAGTGCTAGAGGTGGTAGCACAGATACGCAGTATTTT
CSARGGSTDTQYF
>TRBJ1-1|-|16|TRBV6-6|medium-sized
TGTGCCAGCAGCCCCCCTATGACAGGAGGGAACACTGAAGCTTTCTTT
CASSPPMTGGNTEAFF
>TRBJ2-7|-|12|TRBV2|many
TGTGCCAGCAGCAGCCTTAGATACGAGCAGTACTTC
CASSSLRYEQYF
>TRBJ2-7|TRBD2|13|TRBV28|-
TGTGCCCTCGGGAGGTCCTCCTTCTCGGAGCAGTACTTC
CALGRSSFSEQYF
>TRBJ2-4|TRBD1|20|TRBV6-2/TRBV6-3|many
TGTGCCAGCAGTTACTCGGGCGTTAACCGGGCAGGGGGAGCCAAAAACATTCAGTACTTC
CASSYSGVNRAGGAKNIQYF
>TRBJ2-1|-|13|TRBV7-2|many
TGTGCCAGCAGCTCCAGAGCTAGTTATCAGCAGTTCTTC
CASSSRASYQQFF
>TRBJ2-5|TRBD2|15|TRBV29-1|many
TGCAGCGTGCTGAGGGCGGGGGGGCTCCAAGAGACCCAGTACTTC
CSVLRAGGLQETQYF
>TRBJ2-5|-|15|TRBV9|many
TGTGCCAGCAGCGTAGTTGGATCATCTCGAGAGACCCAGTACTTC
CASSVVGSSRETQYF
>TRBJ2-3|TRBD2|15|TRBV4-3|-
TGCGCCAGCAGCTCGCGACTAGCCGCCGAGGATACGCAGTATTTT
CASSSRLAAEDTQYF
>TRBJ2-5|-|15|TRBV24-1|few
TGTGCCACCAGTACTCCGGAGGACGGTGGGATGACCCAGTACTTC
CATSTPEDGGMTQYF
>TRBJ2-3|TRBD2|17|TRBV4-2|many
TGTGCCAGCAGCCAAGACGTAGCGGGGGGGAGCACAGATACGCAGTATTTT
CASSQDVAGGSTDTQYF
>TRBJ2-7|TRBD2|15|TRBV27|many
TGTGCCAGCAGAACGACTAGCGGGAGTGGCGACGAGCAGTACTTC
CASRTTSGSGDEQYF
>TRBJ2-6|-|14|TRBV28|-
TGTGCCAGCCAAGAGGGGGGGTGGGCCAACGTCCTGACTTTC
CASQEGGWANVLTF
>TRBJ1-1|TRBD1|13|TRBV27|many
TGTGCCAGCAGTTTCAGGGGGCTGTATGAAGCTTTCTTT
CASSFRGLYEAFF
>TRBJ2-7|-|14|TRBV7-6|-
TGTGCCAGCAGCTTAGCGTCAGAACCCTACGAGCAGTACTTC
CASSLASEPYEQYF
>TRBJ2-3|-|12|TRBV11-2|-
TGTGCCAGCAGCTCGGAAGGGGATACGCAGTATTTT
CASSSEGDTQYF
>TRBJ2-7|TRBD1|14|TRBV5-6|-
TGTGCCAACGGGACAGGGAAAACCCTCTACGAGCAGTACTTC
CANGTGKTLYEQYF
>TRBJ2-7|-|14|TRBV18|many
TGTGCCAGCTCAGCCAGACAGCGAGACTACGAGCAGTACTTC
CASSARQRDYEQYF
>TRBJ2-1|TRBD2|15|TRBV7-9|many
TGTGCCAGCAGCCCCCCGGGACTAGGCAACAATGAGCAGTTCTTC
CASSPPGLGNNEQFF
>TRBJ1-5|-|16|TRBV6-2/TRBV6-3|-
TGTGCCAGCAGTACCGACAGCCGCCGTGGCAATCAGCCCCAGCATTTT
CASSTDSRRGNQPQHF
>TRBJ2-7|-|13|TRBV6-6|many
TGTGCCAGCGCTACCTCGGTAACCTACGAGCAGTACTTC
CASATSVTYEQYF
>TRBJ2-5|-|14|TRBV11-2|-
TGTGCCAGCAGCTTAAGGGCCCCGGGCGAGACCCAGTACTTC
CASSLRAPGETQYF
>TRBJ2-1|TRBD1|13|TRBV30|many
TGTGCCTGGGACGGACAGGTTTTCAATGAGCAGTTCTTC
CAWDGQVFNEQFF
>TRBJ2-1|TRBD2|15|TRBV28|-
TGTGCCAGCACCCTAACTAGCGGGAGCTACAATGAGCAGTTCTTC
CASTLTSGSYNEQFF
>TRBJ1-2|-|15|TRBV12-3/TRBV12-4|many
TGTGCCAGCCTTGCCGGGCCGCTCGGGGGGTATGGCTACACCTTC
CASLAGPLGGYGYTF
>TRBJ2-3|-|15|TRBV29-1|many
TGCAGCGTTCTGCCAGGGAGGTTCAACTCCGATACGCAGTATTTT
CSVLPGRFNSDTQYF
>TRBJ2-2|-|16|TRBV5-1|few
-
CASSLTGRGTGELFFF
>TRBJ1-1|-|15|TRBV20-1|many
TGCAGTGCTAGTGGGGCCGGGGCGTCGAACACTGAAGCTTTCTTT
CSASGAGASNTEAFF
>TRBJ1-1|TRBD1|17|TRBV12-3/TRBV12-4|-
TGTGCCAGCAGTGCGAGCCTCGTGACAGGGCCAAACACTGAAGCTTTCTTT
CASSASLVTGPNTEAFF
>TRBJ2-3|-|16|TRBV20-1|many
TGCAGTGCTGACCTGCGGGATGGGGGGCGCACAGATACGCAGTATTTT
CSADLRDGGRTDTQYF
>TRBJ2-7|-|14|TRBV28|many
TGTGCCAGCAGTTTATCGGGGACCCTCTACGAGCAGTACTTC
CASSLSGTLYEQYF
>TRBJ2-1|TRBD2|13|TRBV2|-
TGTGCCAGCACTAGCGGGGTCTACAATGAGCAGTTCTTC
CASTSGVYNEQFF
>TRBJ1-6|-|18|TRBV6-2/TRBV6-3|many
TGTGCCAGCAGTTACTCGACAACGGGTGGCTCCTATAATTCACCCCTCCACTTT
CASSYSTTGGSYNSPLHF
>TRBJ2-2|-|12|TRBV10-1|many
TGCGCCAGCAGTCGGTACACCGGGGAGCTGTTTTTT
CASSRYTGELFF
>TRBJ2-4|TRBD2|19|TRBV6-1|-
TGTGCCAGCAGCGCCGGGGGGGCCCTTATACGGAAAGCCAAAAACATTCAGTACTTC
CASSAGGALIRKAKNIQYF
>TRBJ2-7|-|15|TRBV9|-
TGTGCCAGCAGCGTAGACCCCCGAAGTACGGAAGAGCAGTACTTC
CASSVDPRSTEEQYF
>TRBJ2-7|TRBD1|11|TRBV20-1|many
TGCAGTGCTAGAGGTGGCAGGGGGCTCCACTTC
CSARGGRGLHF
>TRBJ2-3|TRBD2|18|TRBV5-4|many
TGTGCCAGCAGCCGAGTTCCGACTAGCGGAGGGGGCGCAGATACGCAGTATTTT
CASSRVPTSGGGADTQYF
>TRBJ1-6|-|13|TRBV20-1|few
TGCAGTGCAACCGCCCCGGTGGGATCACCCCTCCACTTT
CSATAPVGSPLHF
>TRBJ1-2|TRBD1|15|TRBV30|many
TGTGCCTGGAGTGTGATCGGGACAGGGGGGGGTGGCTACACCTTC
CAWSVIGTGGGGYTF
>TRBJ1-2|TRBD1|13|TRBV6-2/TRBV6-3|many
TGTGCCAGCAGTGAGGGACAGGGAAGTGGCTACACCTTC
CASSEGQGSGYTF
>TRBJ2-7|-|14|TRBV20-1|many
TGCAGTGCTAGTAGCCCTAGCCAATTCGACGAGCAGTACTTC
CSASSPSQFDEQYF
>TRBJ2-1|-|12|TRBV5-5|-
TGTGCCAGCGAACAGGGGGGGAATGAGCAGTTCTTC
CASEQGGNEQFF
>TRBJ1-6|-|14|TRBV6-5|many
TGTGCCAGCCGTATCCCCCGGGACGATTCACCCCTCCACTTT
CASRIPRDDSPLHF
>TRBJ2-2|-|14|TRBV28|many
TGTGCCAGCAGTTTCTTCAGGGGCACCGGGGAGCTGTTTTTT
CASSFFRGTGELFF
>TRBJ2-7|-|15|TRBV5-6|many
TGTGCCAGCAGCACTCGGGGGCAAAGTTTCTACGAGCAGTACTTC
CASSTRGQSFYEQYF
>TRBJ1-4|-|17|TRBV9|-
TGTGCCAGCAGCGACAACCCTCGGGGGGACGGTAATGAAAAACTGTTTTTT
CASSDNPRGDGNEKLFF
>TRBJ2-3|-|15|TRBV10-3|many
TGTGCCATCAGCCGGGCCTTCCCTCGCTCAGATACGCAGTATTTT
CAISRAFPRSDTQYF
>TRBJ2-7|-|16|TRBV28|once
TGTGCCAGCAGACGCTGGAACAGGCGATTAACCTACGAGCAGTACTTC
CASRRWNRRLTYEQYF